This T cell receptor (beta chain) was retrieved from a study of T cell changes during pregnancy in multiple sclerosis. Germline lookup yields CDR1 SEHNR and CDR2 FQNEAQ (reference sequence). The V gene lost 6 bases and the J gene lost 0 bases, with 12 bases spanning the gap. The length of the CDR3 is 15 residues. Sequenced by immunoSEQ multiplex PCR; TCRdb stores in-frame clones only, minus some. The sample lists about 80,000 clones, 85% to 95% occurring once. Sequencing used peripheral blood, obtained after pregnancy. V and J are TRBV7-9 and TRBJ2-1; tentatively, D is TRBD1 (5 bases). The receptor was isolated from a female donor in good health, enrolled as a control in a pregnancy study. CDR3 amino acids: CASRITGSSYNEQFF. The DNA of the CDR3 is TGTGCCAGCAGGATAACAGGAAGCTCCTACAATGAGCAGTTCTTC. The variable domain in full, completed from reference TRBV7-9 and TRBJ2-1, reads DTGVSQNPRHKITKRGQNVTFRCDPISEHNRLYWYRQTLGQGPEFLTYFQNEAQLEKSRLLSDRFSAERPKGSFSTLEIQRTEQGDSAMYLCASRITGSSYNEQFFGPGTRLTVL.